The rows below give T cell receptor beta chains drawn from one sample of a study of T cell changes during pregnancy in multiple sclerosis. Only in-frame clones appear in the TCRdb table, and some are missing; sequencing was by immunoSEQ multiplex PCR. The sample includes around 96,000 clones, 94% of them seen just once. The sample was peripheral blood, taken after pregnancy. These TCRs come from a female donor in good health, enrolled as a control in a pregnancy study. The CDR3 runs from the conserved cysteine through the conserved F or W. Each record gives: CDR3 DNA, CDR3 protein, V gene, D gene, clone size, J gene. A D gene is named only where the DNA matches it firmly. Clone size, where shown, is once, few, many, or a class for clones that have expanded.

CDR3 DNA: TGTGCCCTAGCCGGGACAGTCGACGATGAAAAACTGTTTTTT
CDR3 protein: CALAGTVDDEKLFF
V gene: TRBV6-1
D gene: TRBD1
clone size: -
J gene: TRBJ1-4

CDR3 DNA: TGCAGCGTTGCGGCAGGGCAAGAGACCCAGTACTTC
CDR3 protein: CSVAAGQETQYF
V gene: TRBV29-1
D gene: -
clone size: -
J gene: TRBJ2-5

CDR3 DNA: TGTGCCAGCAGCTTGACGGCTGGTAGAGGGGAAAAACTGTTTTTT
CDR3 protein: CASSLTAGRGEKLFF
V gene: TRBV5-5
D gene: -
clone size: -
J gene: TRBJ1-4

CDR3 DNA: TGTGCCAGCAGTGAAACAAGATACTATGGCTACACCTTC
CDR3 protein: CASSETRYYGYTF
V gene: TRBV6-1
D gene: -
clone size: -
J gene: TRBJ1-2

CDR3 DNA: TGCAGCGCCCGCAGTGGAGGGGAAGAGACCCAGTACTTC
CDR3 protein: CSARSGGEETQYF
V gene: TRBV29-1
D gene: -
clone size: -
J gene: TRBJ2-5

CDR3 DNA: TGTGCCAGCTCACCACCGGGACTAGCCTCCTACGAGCAGTACTTC
CDR3 protein: CASSPPGLASYEQYF
V gene: TRBV18
D gene: TRBD2
clone size: -
J gene: TRBJ2-7

CDR3 DNA: TGTGCCAGTAGTACCCCTCGGGGGGAGAACACTGAAGCTTTCTTT
CDR3 protein: CASSTPRGENTEAFF
V gene: TRBV19
D gene: -
clone size: -
J gene: TRBJ1-1

CDR3 DNA: TGTGCCATCAGTGGGGACAGGGGGCCCCCCGAGCAGTACTTC
CDR3 protein: CAISGDRGPPEQYF
V gene: TRBV10-3
D gene: TRBD1
clone size: -
J gene: TRBJ2-7

CDR3 DNA: TGTGCCAGCAGTTCCGGGACAGGTCTTGGAGAGCAGTACTTC
CDR3 protein: CASSSGTGLGEQYF
V gene: TRBV28
D gene: TRBD1
clone size: -
J gene: TRBJ2-7

CDR3 DNA: TGCAGCGTCGCCGGGACAGAGGGCTCCTACGAGCAGTACTTC
CDR3 protein: CSVAGTEGSYEQYF
V gene: TRBV29-1
D gene: TRBD1
clone size: once
J gene: TRBJ2-7

CDR3 DNA: TGTGCCAGCAGTTTCCTACCCGGGACAGGGGGCTTCGGGGGCTACACCTTC
CDR3 protein: CASSFLPGTGGFGGYTF
V gene: TRBV27
D gene: TRBD1
clone size: -
J gene: TRBJ1-2

CDR3 DNA: TGTGCCAGCAGCGAGTGGTCATTACGCGAGCAGTACTTC
CDR3 protein: CASSEWSLREQYF
V gene: TRBV6-1
D gene: -
clone size: -
J gene: TRBJ2-7

CDR3 DNA: TGTGCCAGCAGTTTGGGAGGGCGCGGAAACACTGAAGCTTTCTTT
CDR3 protein: CASSLGGRGNTEAFF
V gene: TRBV28
D gene: -
clone size: -
J gene: TRBJ1-1

CDR3 DNA: TGTGCCAGCACTGGCACCAGGAACACTGAAGCTTTCTTT
CDR3 protein: CASTGTRNTEAFF
V gene: TRBV2
D gene: -
clone size: few
J gene: TRBJ1-1

CDR3 DNA: TGTGCCAGCTCACCAAGTACAGATCAGCCCCAGCATTTT
CDR3 protein: CASSPSTDQPQHF
V gene: TRBV18
D gene: -
clone size: -
J gene: TRBJ1-5

CDR3 DNA: TGTGCCAGCAGTGGGACTAGCGGGAGAGAGACCCAGTACTTC
CDR3 protein: CASSGTSGRETQYF
V gene: TRBV6-1
D gene: TRBD2
clone size: -
J gene: TRBJ2-5

CDR3 DNA: TGTGCCATCAGTGAGTCTTCAGGTAGCAATCAGCCCCAGCATTTT
CDR3 protein: CAISESSGSNQPQHF
V gene: TRBV10-3
D gene: -
clone size: -
J gene: TRBJ1-5

CDR3 DNA: TGTGCCAGCAGGGTGACAGAAAACTATGGCTACACCTTC
CDR3 protein: CASRVTENYGYTF
V gene: TRBV6-6
D gene: -
clone size: -
J gene: TRBJ1-2

CDR3 DNA: TGTGCCAGCAGCGCGGACAGGGGCCCGTACAATGAGCAGTTCTTC
CDR3 protein: CASSADRGPYNEQFF
V gene: TRBV7-9
D gene: TRBD1
clone size: -
J gene: TRBJ2-1

CDR3 DNA: TGTGCCTGGAGTTCTGGCTTGAAAGAGACCCAGTACTTC
CDR3 protein: CAWSSGLKETQYF
V gene: TRBV30
D gene: -
clone size: -
J gene: TRBJ2-5

CDR3 DNA: TGCGCCAGCAGCCAAGGACCCCTAGGGGGAGGGAGCTCCTACGAGCAGTACTTC
CDR3 protein: CASSQGPLGGGSSYEQYF
V gene: TRBV4-1
D gene: -
clone size: -
J gene: TRBJ2-7

CDR3 DNA: TGTGCCACGCAGACTAGACCCTACAATGAGCAGTTCTTC
CDR3 protein: CATQTRPYNEQFF
V gene: TRBV25-1
D gene: -
clone size: -
J gene: TRBJ2-1

CDR3 DNA: TGTGCCAGCACCAAAATCGCGCCACCCTACGAGCAGTACTTC
CDR3 protein: CASTKIAPPYEQYF
V gene: TRBV5-8
D gene: -
clone size: -
J gene: TRBJ2-7

CDR3 DNA: TGCGCCAGCAGCCCCCCGGCAGGGGGTTCACACGAGCAGTACTTC
CDR3 protein: CASSPPAGGSHEQYF
V gene: TRBV5-1
D gene: TRBD1
clone size: -
J gene: TRBJ2-7

CDR3 DNA: TGTGCCAGTAGTATCCGCCGGGACAGGGTCAGCGGGGAGCTGTTTTTT
CDR3 protein: CASSIRRDRVSGELFF
V gene: TRBV19
D gene: TRBD1
clone size: -
J gene: TRBJ2-2

CDR3 DNA: TGTGCCAGCATGAACTTAGCCAAAAACATTCAGTACTTC
CDR3 protein: CASMNLAKNIQYF
V gene: TRBV27
D gene: -
clone size: -
J gene: TRBJ2-4

CDR3 DNA: TGTGCCAGCTTACATTCTGAAGCTTTCTTT
CDR3 protein: CASLHSEAFF
V gene: TRBV21-1
D gene: -
clone size: -
J gene: TRBJ1-1

CDR3 DNA: TGTGCCAGCAGCGTAGTCGGGATAGCGGGAGGGCCGAGCCAAGAGACCCAGTACTTC
CDR3 protein: CASSVVGIAGGPSQETQYF
V gene: TRBV9
D gene: TRBD2
clone size: -
J gene: TRBJ2-5

CDR3 DNA: TGTGCCAGCTCACCTCCGGGGAGACCTCCCGGCGGCTATGGCTACACCTTC
CDR3 protein: CASSPPGRPPGGYGYTF
V gene: TRBV18
D gene: -
clone size: -
J gene: TRBJ1-2

CDR3 DNA: TGTGCCTGGAGTGCTCCTGTAGGAACTAGCGGGTGTTACAATGAGCAGTTCTTC
CDR3 protein: CAWSAPVGTSGCYNEQFF
V gene: TRBV30
D gene: TRBD2
clone size: -
J gene: TRBJ2-1

CDR3 DNA: TGTGCCAGCAGTTTAAGAGGCACTAACTATGGCTACACCTTC
CDR3 protein: CASSLRGTNYGYTF
V gene: TRBV27
D gene: -
clone size: once
J gene: TRBJ1-2

CDR3 DNA: TGCAGCGTTTGGGGACCCGACAGGGGCACAGATACGCAGTATTTT
CDR3 protein: CSVWGPDRGTDTQYF
V gene: TRBV29-1
D gene: TRBD1
clone size: -
J gene: TRBJ2-3

CDR3 DNA: TGTGCCAGCAGCTTAGGGTCAAGCCTAGCGGGAGGTCGAGGGGAGACCCAGTACTTC
CDR3 protein: CASSLGSSLAGGRGETQYF
V gene: TRBV7-2
D gene: TRBD2
clone size: once
J gene: TRBJ2-5

CDR3 DNA: TGTGCCAGCAGTGATCGGCCTGACGGACAGGCGGGTTATGGCTACACCTTC
CDR3 protein: CASSDRPDGQAGYGYTF
V gene: TRBV2
D gene: TRBD1
clone size: -
J gene: TRBJ1-2

CDR3 DNA: TGCGCCAGCAGCCCCAACCCCCAGGGGGCCGGCACTGAAGCTTTCTTT
CDR3 protein: CASSPNPQGAGTEAFF
V gene: TRBV5-1
D gene: TRBD1
clone size: -
J gene: TRBJ1-1

CDR3 DNA: TGTGCCAGCAGTTTATCGGCGACTAGCGGAGGAAAGCAGTTCTTC
CDR3 protein: CASSLSATSGGKQFF
V gene: TRBV27
D gene: TRBD2
clone size: -
J gene: TRBJ2-1

CDR3 DNA: TGTGCCAGCAGCCAAAATCCACAGGGGGCGGGCACCGGGGAGCTGTTTTTT
CDR3 protein: CASSQNPQGAGTGELFF
V gene: TRBV5-4
D gene: TRBD1
clone size: -
J gene: TRBJ2-2

CDR3 DNA: TGTGCCAGCAGCTTGTTCCGGGACAGGGGACCGAGCGAGCAGTACTTC
CDR3 protein: CASSLFRDRGPSEQYF
V gene: TRBV13
D gene: TRBD1
clone size: -
J gene: TRBJ2-7

CDR3 DNA: TGCGCCAGCAGCTCGACTAGCGTTTCCTACGAGCAGTACTTC
CDR3 protein: CASSSTSVSYEQYF
V gene: TRBV5-1
D gene: TRBD2
clone size: -
J gene: TRBJ2-7

CDR3 DNA: TGCGCCAGCAGCTTGAACAGTTACAATGAGCAGTTCTTC
CDR3 protein: CASSLNSYNEQFF
V gene: TRBV5-1
D gene: -
clone size: -
J gene: TRBJ2-1

CDR3 DNA: TGTGCCAGCAGTTACGGGTCTAGCGGGGGCTACGAGCAGTACTTC
CDR3 protein: CASSYGSSGGYEQYF
V gene: TRBV6-5
D gene: TRBD2
clone size: once
J gene: TRBJ2-7

CDR3 DNA: TGCGCCAGCAGCTCGTCTGGAGGTGAGACCCAGTACTTC
CDR3 protein: CASSSSGGETQYF
V gene: TRBV5-1
D gene: -
clone size: -
J gene: TRBJ2-5

CDR3 DNA: TGTGCCTGGATGCGGGACAGCTACTCTGGAAACACCATATATTTT
CDR3 protein: CAWMRDSYSGNTIYF
V gene: TRBV30
D gene: TRBD1
clone size: -
J gene: TRBJ1-3

CDR3 DNA: TGTGCCAGCAGTTACGTCGGGGATACTGAGCAGTTCTTC
CDR3 protein: CASSYVGDTEQFF
V gene: TRBV6-5
D gene: -
clone size: -
J gene: TRBJ2-1

CDR3 DNA: TGTGCCAGCAGCCGACCGACAGGGACAAGCTACGAGCAGTACTTC
CDR3 protein: CASSRPTGTSYEQYF
V gene: TRBV5-6
D gene: TRBD1
clone size: -
J gene: TRBJ2-7

CDR3 DNA: TGTGCCAGCAGACAGGGTGGCTACACCTTC
CDR3 protein: CASRQGGYTF
V gene: TRBV27
D gene: -
clone size: once
J gene: TRBJ1-2

CDR3 DNA: TGCAGCGTCTTCAAACCGACAGAGACTCGGTACGAGCAGTACTTC
CDR3 protein: CSVFKPTETRYEQYF
V gene: TRBV29-1
D gene: -
clone size: -
J gene: TRBJ2-7

CDR3 DNA: TGTGCCAGCAGCCTTGGACAGGGGGCCCTTCAAGAGACCCAGTACTTC
CDR3 protein: CASSLGQGALQETQYF
V gene: TRBV5-4
D gene: TRBD1
clone size: -
J gene: TRBJ2-5

CDR3 DNA: TGTGCCTGGAGTAAAAGGACAGGGGACACTGAAGCTTTCTTT
CDR3 protein: CAWSKRTGDTEAFF
V gene: TRBV30
D gene: TRBD1
clone size: -
J gene: TRBJ1-1

CDR3 DNA: TGTGCCAGAAGACAGGGCAGGAATGAGCAGTTCTTC
CDR3 protein: CARRQGRNEQFF
V gene: TRBV2
D gene: TRBD1
clone size: -
J gene: TRBJ2-1

CDR3 DNA: TGTGCCAGCAGCCCCGGGACACGAGAGACCCAGTACTTC
CDR3 protein: CASSPGTRETQYF
V gene: TRBV7-9
D gene: -
clone size: -
J gene: TRBJ2-5

CDR3 DNA: TGTGCCAGCAGTGAGGAGGGGGCGGAGGAAAAACTGTTTTTT
CDR3 protein: CASSEEGAEEKLFF
V gene: TRBV2
D gene: TRBD1
clone size: -
J gene: TRBJ1-4

CDR3 DNA: TGTGCCAGCAGCTTAAGGGGGACAACGGACTTCTCTGGGGCCAACGTCCTGACTTTC
CDR3 protein: CASSLRGTTDFSGANVLTF
V gene: TRBV11-2
D gene: -
clone size: -
J gene: TRBJ2-6

CDR3 DNA: TGTGCCAGCTCCCCCTCGTGGGGAGGGGAAGAGACCCAGTACTTC
CDR3 protein: CASSPSWGGEETQYF
V gene: TRBV18
D gene: TRBD2
clone size: -
J gene: TRBJ2-5

CDR3 DNA: TGTGCCATCAGCACAGGGGACTATGGCTACACCTTC
CDR3 protein: CAISTGDYGYTF
V gene: TRBV10-3
D gene: TRBD1
clone size: -
J gene: TRBJ1-2

CDR3 DNA: TGTGCCAGCACCTCACGGACGACAGAAGAGACCCAGTACTTC
CDR3 protein: CASTSRTTEETQYF
V gene: TRBV25-1
D gene: -
clone size: -
J gene: TRBJ2-5

CDR3 DNA: TGTGCCAGCAGTCTTCTCGGACTAGCGGGAGTATACGAGCAGTACTTC
CDR3 protein: CASSLLGLAGVYEQYF
V gene: TRBV28
D gene: TRBD2
clone size: -
J gene: TRBJ2-7

CDR3 DNA: TGCAGCGTTAATCTGCAGCGGGGGAGCACTGAAGCTTTCTTT
CDR3 protein: CSVNLQRGSTEAFF
V gene: TRBV29-1
D gene: -
clone size: few
J gene: TRBJ1-1

CDR3 DNA: TGCGCCAGCAGCCAAGTAGCGGCCCCGGGAGGGGACAATGAGCAGTTCTTC
CDR3 protein: CASSQVAAPGGDNEQFF
V gene: TRBV4-1
D gene: TRBD2
clone size: -
J gene: TRBJ2-1